The 11 T cell receptor beta chains below all came from one sample that was sequenced in a study of PD-L1 blockade in urothelial cancer. The time point denotes: pretreatment peripheral blood. Sequencing was performed with immunoSEQ multiplex PCR; in TCRdb, only in-frame clones are kept and a portion is missing. The data hold about 50,000 clones, with around 80% observed a single time. The starting material was PBMCs, obtained around atezolizumab (anti-PD-L1) treatment. The source is a man in his 70s with urothelial cancer.

This clone was picked up a small number of times. This rearrangement joins TRBV28 to TRBJ2-2, with TRBD2 identical over 7 bases. Germline values: CDR1 MDHEN, CDR2 SYDVKM. Trimming at V came to 7 bases and at J to 0 bases, leaving 8 bases not matched to a gene. This CDR3 is 16 amino acids long. The CDR3 DNA sequence: TGTGCCAGCACCGCTAGCGGTACTGCGAACACCGGGGAGCTGTTTTTT. Protein sequence: CASTASGTANTGELFF.

This clone was detected once. The genes are TRBV7-9 and TRBJ1-4, with a weak D call TRBD1 (5 bases). CDR1 is SEHNR, CDR2 FQNEAQ, per germline (reference sequence). This CDR3 contains 14 residues. V gave up 5 bases and J gave up 8 bases, with 15 bases separating them. The DNA for the CDR3 is TGTGCCAGCAGCCCTACAAGAGGACAAGAAAAACTGTTTTTT. Amino acids: CASSPTRGQEKLFF.

This clone has just a few counts. The chain is built from TRBV14 and TRBJ2-2, with TRBD1 as a possible D gene (6 bases). Trimming shortened V by 4 bases and J by 0 bases, and 9 bases separated the two germline ends. The CDR3 consists of 15 residues. Germline CDR1 SGHDN, CDR2 FVKESK. CDR3 protein: CASSLHRANTGELFF. CDR3 nucleotides: TGTGCCAGCAGCCTACACAGGGCGAACACCGGGGAGCTGTTTTTT.

DNA of the CDR3: TGTGCCAGCAGCCCCAATCTGGGGGGGGCAGATACGCAGTATTTT. Translating gives CASSPNLGGADTQYF. The chain recombines TRBV7-2 with TRBJ2-3, with TRBD2 identical over 7 bases. V dropped 5 bases and J dropped 4; count of bases not matched to a gene: 9. Germline CDR1 SGHTA, CDR2 FQGNSA. CDR3 length equals 15 residues.

The genes are TRBV19 and TRBJ2-7, with 8 positions matching TRBD1. With V trimmed by 6 bases and J by 3 bases, 10 bases remained unmatched. The CDR3 is 15 amino acids. CDR1 is LNHDA and CDR2 is SQIVND in the germline V gene (reference sequence). In nucleotides, the CDR3 is TGTGCCAGTAGCACCTTCGGGACAGGACTCTACGAGCAGTACTTC. It yields the protein CASSTFGTGLYEQYF.

This clone is a singleton in its sample. The rearrangement joins TRBV27 to TRBJ2-1; the match to TRBD2 covers 14 bases. Trimming at V came to 8 bases and at J to 7 bases, leaving 4 bases not matched to a gene. This CDR3 has 14 amino acids. The germline V gene encodes CDR1 MNHEY and CDR2 SMNVEV (reference sequence). CDR3 sequence: CASGGLAGGNEQFF. Written as DNA, the CDR3 is TGTGCCAGCGGCGGACTAGCGGGAGGTAATGAGCAGTTCTTC.

The chain employs TRBV5-1 and TRBJ2-3; tentative D call: TRBD2 (5 bases). V shed 0 bases and J shed 5 bases, with 22 bases lying between them. Germline CDR1 SGHRS, CDR2 YFSETQ. This CDR3 has 18 amino acids. Here the CDR3 reads CASSLAGDYPTRVDTQYF. The CDR3 DNA reads TGCGCCAGCAGCTTGGCCGGAGACTACCCTACAAGGGTAGATACGCAGTATTTT.

The chain combines TRBV6-1 with TRBJ1-2; D is uncertain. V was cut by 3 bases and J by 1 base, with 12 bases left in between. CDR3 length: 15 amino acids. Germline V gene data show CDR1 as MNHNS and CDR2 as SASEGT. The CDR3 bases are TGTGCCAGCAGTGATTCATCGACGGGTAACTATGGCTACACCTTC. Translated, it gives CASSDSSTGNYGYTF.

The chain recombines TRBV5-1 with TRBJ2-7; TRBD1 matches 7 bases. The V gene's germline CDR1 is SGHRS and CDR2 YFSETQ. The CDR3 contains 13 residues. V was pared by 4 bases and J by 8 bases, with 9 bases of the junction left unmatched. The CDR3 is CASSQGQPEKQYF. The CDR3 DNA sequence: TGCGCCAGCAGCCAGGGACAGCCGGAAAAGCAGTACTTC.

The CDR3 sequence is CAISGQRDGYTF. The CDR3 bases are TGTGCCATCAGTGGACAGAGAGATGGCTACACCTTC. The V and J genes are TRBV10-3 and TRBJ1-2; D might be TRBD1 (5 bases). This CDR3 spans 12 amino acids. Trimming removed 4 bases at V and 6 bases at J, with 9 bases between. Germline assignment: CDR1 ENHRY and CDR2 SYGVKD.

The chain carries TRBV11-3 and TRBJ2-1, with 15 nucleotides matching TRBD2. The CDR3 is made up of 15 amino acids. CDR1 is SGHNT and CDR2 is YENEEA in the germline V gene. V gave up 5 bases and J gave up 7 bases; unmatched junction bases: 3. The CDR3 coding sequence is TGTGCCAGCAGCGCGGGACTAGCGGGAGGTAATGAGCAGTTCTTC. This sequence encodes CASSAGLAGGNEQFF.